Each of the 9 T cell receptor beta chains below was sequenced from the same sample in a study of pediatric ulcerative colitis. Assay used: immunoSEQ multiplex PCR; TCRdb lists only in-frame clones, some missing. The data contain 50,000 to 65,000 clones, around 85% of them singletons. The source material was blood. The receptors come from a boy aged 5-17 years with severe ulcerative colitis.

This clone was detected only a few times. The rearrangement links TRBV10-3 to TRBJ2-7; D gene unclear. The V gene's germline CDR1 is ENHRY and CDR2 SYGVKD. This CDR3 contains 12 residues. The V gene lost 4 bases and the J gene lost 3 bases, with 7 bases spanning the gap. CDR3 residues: CAISGGFYEQYF. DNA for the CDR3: TGTGCCATCAGTGGAGGTTTCTACGAGCAGTACTTC.

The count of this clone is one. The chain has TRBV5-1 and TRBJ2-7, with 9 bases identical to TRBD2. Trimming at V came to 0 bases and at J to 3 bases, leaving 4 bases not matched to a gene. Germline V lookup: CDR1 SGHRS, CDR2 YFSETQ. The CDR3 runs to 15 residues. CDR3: CASSLASGIVYEQYF. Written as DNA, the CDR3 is TGCGCCAGCAGCTTGGCTAGCGGGATCGTCTACGAGCAGTACTTC.

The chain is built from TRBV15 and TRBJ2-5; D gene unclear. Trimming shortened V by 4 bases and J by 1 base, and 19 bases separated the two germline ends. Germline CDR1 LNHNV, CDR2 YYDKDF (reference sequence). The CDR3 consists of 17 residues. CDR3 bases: TGTGCCACCAGCAAACCGGCGCTAGTGGTGACCCAAGAGACCCAGTACTTC. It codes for CATSKPALVVTQETQYF.

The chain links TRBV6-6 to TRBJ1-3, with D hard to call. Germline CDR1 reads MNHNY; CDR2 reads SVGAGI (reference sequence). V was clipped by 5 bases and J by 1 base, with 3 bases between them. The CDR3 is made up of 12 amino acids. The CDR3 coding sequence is TGTGCCAGCAGTGGGTCTGGAAACACCATATATTTT. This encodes CASSGSGNTIYF.

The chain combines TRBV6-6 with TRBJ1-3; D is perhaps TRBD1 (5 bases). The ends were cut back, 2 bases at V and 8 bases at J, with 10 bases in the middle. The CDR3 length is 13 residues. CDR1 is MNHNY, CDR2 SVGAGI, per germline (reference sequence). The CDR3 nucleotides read TGTGCCAGCAGTTACGGAGAGGGGTACACCATATATTTT. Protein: CASSYGEGYTIYF.

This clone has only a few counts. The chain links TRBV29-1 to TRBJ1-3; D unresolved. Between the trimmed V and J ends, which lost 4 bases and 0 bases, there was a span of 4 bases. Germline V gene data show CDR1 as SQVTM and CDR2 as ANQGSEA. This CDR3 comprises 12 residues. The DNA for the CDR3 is TGCAGCGTTGGCAGCTCTGGAAACACCATATATTTT. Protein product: CSVGSSGNTIYF.

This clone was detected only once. The CDR3 here is CAIEGLASTGELFF. The CDR3 DNA is TGTGCCATCGAGGGACTAGCGAGTACCGGGGAGCTGTTTTTT. V gene TRBV6-5 combines with J gene TRBJ2-2; 10 nucleotides match TRBD2. This CDR3 comprises 14 residues. Germline CDR1 and CDR2: MNHEY and SVGAGI. Losses at the gene ends were 10 bases for V and 5 bases for J; bases not matched to a gene: 7.

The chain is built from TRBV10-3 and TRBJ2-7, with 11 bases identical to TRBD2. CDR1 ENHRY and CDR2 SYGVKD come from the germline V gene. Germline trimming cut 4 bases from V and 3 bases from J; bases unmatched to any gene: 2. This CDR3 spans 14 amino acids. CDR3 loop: CAISGTSGYYEQYF. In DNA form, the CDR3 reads TGTGCCATCAGTGGGACTAGCGGGTACTACGAGCAGTACTTC.

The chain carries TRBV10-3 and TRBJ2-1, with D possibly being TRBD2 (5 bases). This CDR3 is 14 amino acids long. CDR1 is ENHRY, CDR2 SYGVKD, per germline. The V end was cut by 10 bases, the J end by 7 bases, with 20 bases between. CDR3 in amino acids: CATEAALMGNEQFF. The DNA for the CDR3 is TGTGCCACCGAAGCGGCTCTGATGGGGAATGAGCAGTTCTTC.